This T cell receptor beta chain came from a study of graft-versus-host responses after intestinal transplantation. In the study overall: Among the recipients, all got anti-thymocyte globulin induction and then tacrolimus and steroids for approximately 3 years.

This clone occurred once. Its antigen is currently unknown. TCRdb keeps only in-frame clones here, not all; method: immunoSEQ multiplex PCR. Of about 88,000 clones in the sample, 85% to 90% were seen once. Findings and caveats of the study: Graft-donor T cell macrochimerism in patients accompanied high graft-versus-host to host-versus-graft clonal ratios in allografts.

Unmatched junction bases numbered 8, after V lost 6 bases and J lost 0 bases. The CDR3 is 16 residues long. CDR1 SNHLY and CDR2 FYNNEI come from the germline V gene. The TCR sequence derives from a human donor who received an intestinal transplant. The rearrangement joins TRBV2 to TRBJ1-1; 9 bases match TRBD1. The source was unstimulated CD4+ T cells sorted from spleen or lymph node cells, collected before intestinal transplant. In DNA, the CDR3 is TGTGCCAGCAGAGACTTACAGGGGGCCATGAACACTGAAGCTTTCTTT. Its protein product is CASRDLQGAMNTEAFF.